This T cell receptor beta chain originates from a study of T-cell reconstitution after alpha-beta-depleted transplantation in children. General study findings and limits: At day 60, the high TCRbeta diversity found in some patients originated from recipient T cells and thymic progenitors that had survived. Reportedly, only several hundred clones from non-depleted graft cells drove alpha-beta T-cell counts at about two months. Counts and diversity of T cells one year after transplant came mostly from newly produced T cells.

This clonotype appeared many times. What it binds is unknown. Unique molecular identifiers were incorporated during preparation of the TCRbeta library. A single record per CDR3 protein comes from TCRdb applying MiXCR to the PCR reads. Among 110,000 or so distinct CDR3 sequences listed, approximately 6% were seen once. Trimming shortened V by 1 base and J by 0 bases, and 7 bases separated the two germline ends. The CDR3 is made up of 14 amino acids. Per germline, CDR1 DFQATT and CDR2 SNEGSKA (reference sequence). V is TRBV20-1 and J is TRBJ2-1; tentatively, D is TRBD1 or TRBD2 (6 bases each). The receptor comes from a male patient between 2 and 9 years old who had a stem cell transplant for acute lymphoblastic leukemia, so the T cells may come from the graft donor. The material was PBMCs, mostly from graft donor cells, obtained 360 days after TCRalphabeta/CD19-depleted stem cell transplant. This chain's CDR3 is CSARGGASYNEQFF. Here the CDR3 DNA reads TGCAGTGCTAGAGGGGGGGCCTCCTACAATGAGCAGTTCTTC.